This TCR beta chain was found in a study of blood T cells in healthy people across ages (dated by TCRdb to between 2014 and 2017). Study-wide context: Template switching captured roughly one uniquely barcoded TCR beta cDNA molecule per two T cells in model experiments. Four age groups were formed from the donors: young (average approximately 15 years), middle-aged (just under 40), aged (approximately 60) and long-lived (more than 75). To avoid experimental bias, donors of different ages were randomly spread across the sequencing lanes. The study measured age-related changes in TCR beta repertoire diversity using deep sequencing normalized with unique cDNA molecular identifiers. For two donors (one aged 18 to 29 and one aged 80 or older), the study analyzed two additional independent replicas of 1 million unique cDNA reads from the same blood draw. The paper's findings and limits, for the study overall: Conclusive comparison of naive and antigen-experienced compartments was prevented by the profiling of bulk unsorted PBMCs. Observed TCR beta diversity per million T cells fell roughly linearly with age, and a significant reduction was already apparent by age about 43. The percentage of naive T cells measured by flow cytometry correlated strongly with observed TCR beta diversity. Compared with the aged group, the long-lived group had more naive CD4+ T cells, fewer expanded clones and increased TCR diversity, suggesting age selection. Estimates of total diversity based on one million sequenced T cells were considered lower bounds and underestimates. Because donor CMV infection status was unknown, age-related changes in expanded clonotypes were potentially confounded.

The 35 to 40 donors, aged roughly 6 to 95 years, were systemically healthy Caucasian individuals from Russia. Each donor gave around 9.5 milliliters of peripheral blood, collected into EDTA-treated Vacutainer tubes. Ficoll-Paque density-gradient centrifugation was used to isolate PBMCs, with at least 7 million per sample. Total RNA was extracted from PBMCs with Trizol reagent, with at least 6 micrograms obtained per sample. The percentages of naive CD45RAhigh/CD27high T cells were determined by flow cytometry on a PBMC aliquot from every donor. Preparation of the library involved 5' RACE. The instrument was an Illumina HiSeq 2500. The second PCR ran for roughly 7 to 11 cycles and used a J-beta primer mix along with a sample-barcoded 5' primer. A template-switch 5' adaptor carrying 12 random nucleotides introduced a unique molecular identifier onto each TCR beta cDNA molecule. At least 2.5 million CDR3-containing paired-end reads were obtained from each sample. All of the RNA was converted into first-strand cDNA using the Mint cDNA synthesis kit, with a TRBC-specific oligonucleotide serving as the primer. All cDNA was treated with uracil-DNA glycosylase and then went through a first 18-cycle PCR with the universal primers M1SS and BC2_uni_R. From the authors' description of their analysis: For normalization, 1 million high-quality reads, each with a distinct molecular identifier, were randomly selected from each sample. Reads with shared molecular identifiers were discarded instead of being binned into consensus sequences. MiTCR, run with a Q25 quality threshold and the strictest error-elimination algorithm, handled CDR3 identification, clonotype clustering and error correction. A nonparametric unseen species model with Euler transformation was used to estimate lower-bound total TCR beta diversity. In TCRdb, the public reads were trimmed at Q25 with fastp and aligned with MiXCR, with productive beta chains retained. A single entry per CDR3 protein holds the most common genes and DNA from its merged rows. What appears here as the V and J calls and clone size reflects TCRdb's work, not the paper's. Present in this sample are about 830,000 distinct CDR3 sequences, under 80% of which were seen just once. Roughly 25% of the sample comes from the top ten.

V ends up 2 bases short and J 1 base short, with an unmatched junction base count of 5. The CDR3, from cysteine to phenylalanine, totals 15 residues. CDR3 DNA is the only sequence kept; it has 45 bases, read in frame from the first base. Regarding this clonotype: Which antigen it targets is not known. No per-base quality is available; no much larger clone lies one base away.

The sequenced sample was blood. This receptor was identified in a man aged 25 to 40 in good health. In this chain, TRBV12-3 or TRBV12-4 is recombined with TRBJ2-7, with 7 central nucleotides matching TRBD2. The CDR3 region: CASSLMPGGSYEQYF. The DNA sequence is as follows: TGTGCCAGCAGTTTAATGCCGGGGGGATCCTACGAGCAGTACTTC.